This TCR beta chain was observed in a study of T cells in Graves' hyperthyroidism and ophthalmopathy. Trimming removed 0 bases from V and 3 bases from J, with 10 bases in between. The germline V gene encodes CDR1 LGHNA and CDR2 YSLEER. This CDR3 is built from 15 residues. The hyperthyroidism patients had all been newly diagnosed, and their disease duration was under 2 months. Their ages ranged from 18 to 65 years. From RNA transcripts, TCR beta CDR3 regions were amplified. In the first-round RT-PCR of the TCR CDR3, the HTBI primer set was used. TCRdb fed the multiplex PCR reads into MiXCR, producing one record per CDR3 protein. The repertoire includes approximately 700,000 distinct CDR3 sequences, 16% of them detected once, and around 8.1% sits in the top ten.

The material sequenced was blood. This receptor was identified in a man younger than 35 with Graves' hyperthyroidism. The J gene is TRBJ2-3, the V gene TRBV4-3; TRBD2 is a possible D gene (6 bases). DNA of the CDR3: TGCGCCAGCAGCCAAGAGGGACTGGCAACAGATACGCAGTATTTT. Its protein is CASSQEGLATDTQYF.